The 2 T cell receptor beta chains below were found in one sample sequenced in a study of memory CD8 T cells in hepatitis C reinfection. TCRdb's table, derived via immunoSEQ multiplex PCR, lists solely in-frame clones and lacks some. Of about 45,000 clones listed, roughly 90% are singletons. Time point in this sample: peak reinfection, 3 to 8 weeks after reinfection detection. No in vitro expansion preceded TCR sequencing of the sorted cells. Sequencing input: naive CD8+ T cells sorted from blood. The receptor source for this set is a man aged 18 to 35 with hepatitis C virus infection.

The chain couples TRBV2 to TRBJ2-5; 7 bases map to TRBD2. The trim removed 6 bases at V and 3 bases at J, leaving 4 bases unmatched. Germline values: CDR1 SNHLY, CDR2 FYNNEI. This CDR3 spans 13 amino acids. The CDR3 DNA is TGTGCCAGCAGGGCGGGAGCGGAAGAGACCCAGTACTTC. Translation: CASRAGAEETQYF.

The gene calls are TRBV5-4 and TRBJ2-7, with 11 bases aligning to TRBD2. This CDR3 is built from 15 residues. Trimming removed 2 bases from V and 5 bases from J; junction bases left unmatched: 6. Germline V CDR1 and CDR2: SGHNT, YYREEE (reference sequence). Here the CDR3 DNA reads TGTGCCAGCAGCTTAGTGCTAGCGGGAGGACACGAGCAGTACTTC. This encodes CASSLVLAGGHEQYF. The variable domain in full, completed from reference TRBV5-4 and TRBJ2-7, reads ETGVTQSPTHLIKTRGQQVTLRCSSQSGHNTVSWYQQALGQGPQFIFQYYREEENGRGNFPPRFSGLQFPNYSSELNVNALELDDSALYLCASSLVLAGGHEQYFGPGTRLTVT.